This T cell receptor beta chain was found in a study of CD4 T cells in relation to SARS-CoV-2 and coronaviruses. Across the whole study: Negative control cultures got HIV-1 Nef peptides or no peptide. Crossreactive spike epitopes shared across donors were mapped to their HLA restriction.

Sequencing used immunoSEQ multiplex PCR; TCRdb keeps in-frame clones, though not all of them. The repertoire includes 20,000 or so clones, approximately 82% of them detected once, and approximately 30% sits in the top ten. Of note for this clone: Its antigen is not identified.

This CDR3 comprises 16 residues. V dropped 0 bases and J dropped 0 bases, with 7 bases sitting between them. Germline-derived CDR1 and CDR2 are SGDLS and YYNGEE. Unexposed donor CD4+ T cells date from about 2010-2019, before the COVID-19 pandemic. Isolation of CD4+ T cells took place after approximately eleven days in culture. Cells permitting, SARS-CoV-2 S/N and four cold-coronavirus spikes were tested on unexposed-donor CD4+ T cells. The chain is built from TRBV9 and TRBJ2-6; D not resolved. The specimen was CD4+ T cells from PBMCs, cultured in vitro. The sequence was obtained from a human donor in good health. CDR3 loop: CASSVASHSGANVLTF. Here the CDR3 DNA reads TGTGCCAGCAGCGTAGCTTCGCACTCTGGGGCCAACGTCCTGACTTTC.